What follows are 21 T cell receptor beta chains derived from one specimen sequenced in a study of blood T cell repertoires in COVID-19. The repertoire was sequenced with immunoSEQ multiplex PCR; TCRdb's copy has only in-frame clones and lacks some. The sample carries around 300,000 clones, roughly 90% recorded once. The source material was PBMCs or T cells enriched from blood (not recorded which). The receptors originated from a woman aged 18-29 years with acute COVID-19.

CDR3 bases: TGTGCCAGCAGTTATGGGTCCTCCCCGGGGGGCGAGCAGTACTTC. Protein sequence: CASSYGSSPGGEQYF. V is TRBV6-5 and J is TRBJ2-7; TRBD2 matches 7 bases. The germline V gene has CDR1 MNHEY and CDR2 SVGAGI. V lost 3 bases, J lost 6 bases, and 11 bases stayed unmatched. This CDR3 comprises 15 residues.

This clone was seen once. The rearrangement uses TRBV6-4 and TRBJ1-6; 10 bases line up with TRBD1. V was pared by 2 bases and J by 8 bases, with 6 bases of the junction left unmatched. Per the germline V gene, CDR1 is MRHNA and CDR2 is SNTAGT. This CDR3 comprises 16 residues. Written as DNA, the CDR3 is TGTGCCAGCAGTGACAATCCGGGACAGGGGTATTCACCCCTCCACTTT. Its translation: CASSDNPGQGYSPLHF.

The V gene is TRBV29-1, the J gene TRBJ1-1; 8 nucleotides agree with TRBD1. The length of the CDR3 is 14 residues. CDR1 is SQVTM and CDR2 is ANQGSEA in the germline V gene. Germline trimming cut 3 bases from V and 4 bases from J; bases unmatched to any gene: 7. The CDR3 reads CSVERSGGGTEAFF. The CDR3 nucleotides are TGCAGCGTTGAGCGGTCAGGGGGCGGCACTGAAGCTTTCTTT.

J is TRBJ2-1 and V is TRBV11-3, with TRBD2 as a possible D gene (6 bases). CDR3 length: 17 amino acids. Germline lookup yields CDR1 SGHNT and CDR2 YENEEA. The ends were cut back, 6 bases at V and 6 bases at J, with 24 bases in the middle. The CDR3: CASSLRNSGGGGNEQFF. CDR3 DNA sequence: TGTGCCAGCAGTTTACGAAATAGCGGAGGAGGTGGCAATGAGCAGTTCTTC.

This clone was seen a handful of times. J is TRBJ1-2 and V is TRBV7-3, with D uncertain. The V gene's germline CDR1 is SGHTA and CDR2 FQGTGA. V was clipped by 7 bases and J by 3 bases, with 15 bases between them. The CDR3 has 14 residues. The CDR3 sequence: CASTEAVTDYGYTF. DNA of the CDR3: TGTGCCAGCACCGAGGCGGTGACCGACTATGGCTACACCTTC. Drawing the rest from reference TRBV7-3 and TRBJ1-2, the complete variable domain is GAGVSQTPSNKVTEKGKYVELRCDPISGHTALYWYRQSLGQGPEFLIYFQGTGAADDSGLPNDRFFAVRPEGSVSTLKIQRTERGDSAVYLCASTEAVTDYGYTFGSGTRLTVV.

The gene calls are TRBV7-6 and TRBJ1-2, with D possibly being TRBD1 (5 bases). Deletions cut 2 bases from V and 4 bases from J, with 14 bases between. Germline V CDR1 and CDR2: SGHVS, FNYEAQ. This CDR3 spans 15 amino acids. CDR3 coding DNA: TGTGCCAGCAGCTTACGGGGGAAAGGGAGCTATGGCTACACCTTC. It specifies CASSLRGKGSYGYTF.

The V and J genes are TRBV5-4 and TRBJ1-5; D is possibly TRBD1 (6 bases). V shed 0 bases and J shed 1 base, with 8 bases lying between them. This CDR3 has 15 residues. Germline CDR1 and CDR2: SGHNT and YYREEE (reference sequence). CDR3 loop: CASSLDGGSNQPQHF. The CDR3 DNA reads TGTGCCAGCAGCTTGGATGGGGGCAGCAATCAGCCCCAGCATTTT.

The CDR3 region is CASSVDFDALGNEQFF. The CDR3, as DNA: TGTGCCAGCAGCGTAGATTTTGACGCACTAGGGAATGAGCAGTTCTTC. V and J are TRBV9 and TRBJ2-1; tentatively, D is TRBD2 (5 bases). V was cut by 0 bases and J by 7 bases, with 17 bases left in between. Germline CDR1 SGDLS, CDR2 YYNGEE. This CDR3 is 16 amino acids long.

The chain employs TRBV11-2 and TRBJ2-2; D remains ambiguous. The germline gives CDR1 SGHAT, CDR2 FQNNGV. The CDR3 extends over 15 amino acids. Trimming pared 4 bases from V and 6 bases from J, leaving 15 bases between. The CDR3 loop reads CASSYAGFVAGELFF. CDR3 coding DNA: TGTGCCAGCAGCTATGCCGGGTTCGTCGCCGGGGAGCTGTTTTTT.

The V and J genes are TRBV3-1 (or the pseudogene TRBV3-2) and TRBJ1-2; 7 bases align to TRBD1. The CDR3 contains 15 residues. The V gene's germline CDR1 is LGHDT and CDR2 YNNKEL (reference sequence). V was pared by 0 bases and J by 9 bases, with 10 bases of the junction left unmatched. The CDR3 region has the DNA TGTGCCAGCAGCCAAGAGAGGGGGCCGCGAGGGCGCTACACCTTC. It yields the protein CASSQERGPRGRYTF.

The chain recombines TRBV3-1 (or the pseudogene TRBV3-2) with TRBJ2-2; 8 bases align to TRBD2. V trimming: 1 base; J trimming: 6 bases; junction bases outside the gene matches: 4. The CDR3 has 15 residues. Germline V lookup: CDR1 LGHDT, CDR2 YNNKEL (reference sequence). CDR3 in DNA: TGTGCCAGCAGCCAAGGAGCGGGAGTATCCGGGGAGCTGTTTTTT. Translating it yields CASSQGAGVSGELFF.

This sequence joins TRBV9 and TRBJ2-7; 10 bases map to TRBD2. The length of the CDR3 is 15 residues. The V gene's germline CDR1 is SGDLS and CDR2 YYNGEE. V was pared by 0 bases and J by 2 bases, with 2 bases of the junction left unmatched. CDR3 residues: CASSVGLAGAYEQYF. As DNA, the CDR3 is TGTGCCAGCAGCGTAGGGCTAGCGGGGGCCTACGAGCAGTACTTC.

This sequence joins TRBV18 and TRBJ1-1; 7 bases are a match to TRBD1. The CDR3 sequence is 17 residues long. V lost 2 bases, J lost 0 bases, and 9 bases stayed unmatched. Germline V gene data show CDR1 as KGHSH and CDR2 as LQKENI. The DNA of the CDR3 is TGTGCCAGCTCACCATATCGGGACAGCAGAATGAACACTGAAGCTTTCTTT. This gives the protein CASSPYRDSRMNTEAFF. Looking up the rest from reference TRBV18 and TRBJ1-1 gives the full variable domain: NAGVMQNPRHLVRRRGQEARLRCSPMKGHSHVYWYRQLPEEGLKFMVYLQKENIIDESGMPKERFSAEFPKEGPSILRIQQVVRGDSAAYFCASSPYRDSRMNTEAFFGQGTRLTVV.

The chain links TRBV6-5 to TRBJ2-7; weak D call: TRBD1 (5 bases). Germline V gene data show CDR1 as MNHEY and CDR2 as SVGAGI. Trimming took off 2 bases at V and 2 bases at J, with 10 bases between the two ends. The CDR3 runs to 14 residues. The CDR3 reads CASSYRGPTYEQYF. The CDR3 nucleotides read TGTGCCAGCAGTTACAGGGGTCCCACCTACGAGCAGTACTTC.

This clone was observed a few times. This rearrangement joins TRBV3-1 (or the pseudogene TRBV3-2) to TRBJ2-2; 7 bases map to TRBD1. J lost 2 bases, V lost 3 bases, and 3 bases had no gene match. CDR1 LGHDT and CDR2 YNNKEL come from the germline V gene (reference sequence). The CDR3 is 15 residues long. CDR3 sequence: CASSQDRLNTGELFF. The CDR3 coding sequence is TGTGCCAGCAGCCAGGACAGGCTTAACACCGGGGAGCTGTTTTTT.

The rearrangement uses TRBV11-2 and TRBJ2-7; D is unclear. The CDR3 is made up of 11 amino acids. V lost 0 bases to trimming and J lost 6 bases, with 3 bases between them. CDR1 is SGHAT and CDR2 is FQNNGV in the germline V gene. The CDR3 region is CASSLDLEQYF. The CDR3 DNA reads TGTGCCAGCAGCTTAGACCTCGAGCAGTACTTC.

The chain employs TRBV28 and TRBJ1-2; D call uncertain. CDR1 MDHEN and CDR2 SYDVKM come from the germline V gene. The CDR3 is 11 amino acids. V lost 4 bases, J lost 5 bases, and 5 bases lay in between. The DNA of the CDR3 is TGTGCCAGCAGTTCGGGGTATGGCTACACCTTC. It translates to CASSSGYGYTF.

The CDR3 reads CASSTPGTEAFF. The DNA of the CDR3 is TGTGCCAGCAGTACCCCAGGGACTGAAGCTTTCTTT. The chain links TRBV6-5 to TRBJ1-1; TRBD1 might be the D (5 bases). Germline CDR1 reads MNHEY; CDR2 reads SVGAGI. CDR3 size: 12 residues. V lost 5 bases, J lost 5 bases, and 9 bases lay in between.

The genes are TRBV5-1 and TRBJ2-5, with TRBD1 as a possible D gene (5 bases). CDR1 and CDR2 (germline): SGHRS, YFSETQ. CDR3 size: 16 residues. Trimming left V 2 bases short and J 1 base short, with 15 bases between. In nucleotides, the CDR3 is TGCGCCAGCAGCTTAGGGGCCACAGCAACCCAAGAGACCCAGTACTTC. Its translation: CASSLGATATQETQYF.

This chain links TRBV28 with TRBJ2-3, with 10 bases identical to TRBD1. The CDR3 is made up of 13 amino acids. V trimming: 5 bases; J trimming: 9 bases; junction bases outside the gene matches: 5. Germline V gene sequence: CDR1 MDHEN, CDR2 SYDVKM. CDR3 in amino acids: CASSQGQGVTQYF. The DNA of the CDR3 is TGTGCCAGCAGTCAAGGACAGGGGGTAACGCAGTATTTT.

This clone appeared once. This chain joins TRBV5-4 and TRBJ1-1, with unresolved D. V was clipped by 1 base and J by 0 bases, with 10 bases between them. CDR1 SGHNT and CDR2 YYREEE come from the germline V gene (reference sequence). CDR3 length: 15 residues. The CDR3: CASSLNEGLNTEAFF. CDR3 nucleotide sequence: TGTGCCAGCAGCTTGAATGAGGGTCTGAACACTGAAGCTTTCTTT.